Following are 20 T cell receptor beta chains from one sample sequenced in a study of T cells after posttransplantation cyclophosphamide. Profiled with immunoSEQ multiplex PCR; TCRdb holds only in-frame clones, not every one. Of several thousand clones in the sample, approximately 89% were seen once. Material: memory CD4+ T cells sorted from PBMCs. The receptor set was obtained from a woman aged 55-69 years in good health, CMV-negative, and a related stem cell transplant donor.

The chain has TRBV7-2 and TRBJ2-1; 14 positions match TRBD2. V lost 2 bases to trimming and J lost 3 bases; unmatched junction nucleotides: 9. Germline lookup yields CDR1 SGHTA and CDR2 FQGNSA. CDR3 length: 19 residues. CDR3 DNA sequence: TGTGCCAGCAGCTTATGGTCGACTAGCGGGAGGGGGGGCTACAATGAGCAGTTCTTC. It translates to CASSLWSTSGRGGYNEQFF.

The V call is TRBV5-6, the J call TRBJ1-1; D not resolved. V was cut by 0 bases and J by 1 base, with 10 bases left in between. There are 15 residues in the CDR3. Germline V gene sequence: CDR1 SGHDT, CDR2 YYEEEE. The DNA of the CDR3 is TGTGCCAGCAGCTTGGGCAGTGGTGGGAACACTGAAGCTTTCTTT. This translates into CASSLGSGGNTEAFF.

The chain joins TRBV15 to TRBJ2-1; 7 nucleotides agree with TRBD1. The CDR3 has 14 residues. Trimming took 5 bases from V and 3 from J; bases not matched to a gene: 4. CDR1 and CDR2 from the germline V gene are LNHNV and YYDKDF (reference sequence). The CDR3 spells CATSLRQGYNEQFF. The CDR3 DNA sequence: TGTGCCACCAGCCTACGACAGGGCTACAATGAGCAGTTCTTC. The full variable domain, in which reference TRBV15 and TRBJ2-1 provide the parts outside the CDR3, is DAMVIQNPRYQVTQFGKPVTLSCSQTLNHNVMYWYQQKSSQAPKLLFHYYDKDFNNEADTPDNFQSRRPNTSFCFLDIRSPGLGDTAMYLCATSLRQGYNEQFFGPGTRLTVL.

The CDR3 sequence: CASNRGDTYNSPLHF. The CDR3 DNA follows: TGTGCCAGCAACCGGGGGGATACCTATAATTCACCCCTCCACTTT. J is TRBJ1-6 and V is TRBV6-5, with a weak D call TRBD1 (5 bases). V was pared by 7 bases and J by 2 bases, with 12 bases between. CDR3 length: 15 amino acids. CDR1 MNHEY and CDR2 SVGAGI come from the germline V gene.

This chain links TRBV4-2 with TRBJ1-4, with TRBD1 matching over 9 bases. Germline V gene lookup returns CDR1 LGHNA and CDR2 YNFKEQ. CDR3 size: 16 residues. Trimming at V came to 2 bases and at J to 4 bases, leaving 5 bases not matched to a gene. The CDR3 region is CASSQFTGGDNEKLFF. The CDR3, as DNA: TGTGCCAGCAGCCAATTCACAGGGGGCGATAATGAAAAACTGTTTTTT.

The rearrangement links TRBV27 to TRBJ1-1; D gene ambiguous. The germline gives CDR1 MNHEY, CDR2 SMNVEV (reference sequence). CDR3 size: 13 residues. V shed 6 bases and J shed 1 base, with 9 bases lying between them. The CDR3 nucleotides read TGTGCCAGCAGGCTCCGACAGAACACTGAAGCTTTCTTT. This codes for CASRLRQNTEAFF.

This sequence joins TRBV4-2 and TRBJ1-1, with D tentatively TRBD1 (6 bases). Germline-derived CDR1 and CDR2 are LGHNA and YNFKEQ. CDR3 length: 15 amino acids. The V and J ends lost 4 bases and 7 bases respectively, with 19 bases between them. The CDR3 nucleotides read TGTGCCAGCAGCCCACTAGGGCAGGGGATAAATGAAGCTTTCTTT. Protein sequence: CASSPLGQGINEAFF.

The CDR3 sequence: CASSPRGGELFF. For the CDR3, the DNA is TGCGCCAGCAGCCCTAGAGGGGGGGAGCTGTTTTTT. V usage is TRBV5-1 and J usage is TRBJ2-2, with D perhaps matching TRBD2 (5 bases). The V end lost 4 bases, the J end lost 8 bases, and 9 bases lay between the germline ends. Germline lookup yields CDR1 SGHRS and CDR2 YFSETQ. The CDR3 covers 12 residues.

This clone appeared once. This chain uses TRBV6-1 with TRBJ1-4, with 11 nucleotides matching TRBD1. Per germline, CDR1 MNHNS and CDR2 SASEGT. The CDR3 runs 15 residues. The ends lost 2 bases at V and 12 bases at J; junction bases unmatched: 8. CDR3 coding DNA: TGTGCCAGCAGTGAACAAAGGACAGGGGGCTTCGAACTGTTTTTT. Its protein is CASSEQRTGGFELFF.

The V call is TRBV28, the J call TRBJ2-7; 9 bases agree with TRBD2. This CDR3 comprises 12 residues. Germline V lookup: CDR1 MDHEN, CDR2 SYDVKM. With V trimmed by 5 bases and J by 7 bases, 3 bases remained unmatched. The CDR3 sequence is CASSTLAGEQYF. The CDR3 region has the DNA TGTGCCAGCAGTACCCTAGCGGGAGAGCAGTACTTC.

For this clone: Other DNA variants within this sample encode the same CDR3. The chain joins TRBV11-2 to TRBJ2-6; 13 positions match TRBD2. CDR3 length: 17 amino acids. V shed 4 bases, J shed 3 bases, and the junction held 3 bases outside the gene matches. Germline assignment: CDR1 SGHAT and CDR2 FQNNGV. The CDR3: CASSSGLAGSGANVLTF. In DNA form, the CDR3 reads TGTGCCAGCAGCTCGGGACTAGCGGGAAGTGGGGCCAACGTCCTGACTTTC.

This clone was observed a handful of times. The chain combines TRBV6-1 with TRBJ2-3; tentative D call: TRBD2 (5 bases). Germline CDR1 is MNHNS and CDR2 is SASEGT. The V gene lost 0 bases and the J gene lost 2 bases, with 12 bases spanning the gap. The CDR3 consists of 16 residues. The DNA for the CDR3 is TGTGCCAGCAGTGAAGCCGCGGGCTCATCCACAGATACGCAGTATTTT. Amino acids: CASSEAAGSSTDTQYF.

The gene calls are TRBV27 and TRBJ2-7; 9 bases map to TRBD2. Germline loops: CDR1 MNHEY, CDR2 SMNVEV (reference sequence). This CDR3 has 16 amino acids. J lost 3 bases, V lost 5 bases, and 11 bases had no gene match. The CDR3 sequence is CASSQVAGATHYEQYF. As DNA, the CDR3 is TGTGCCAGCAGTCAAGTAGCGGGAGCGACACACTACGAGCAGTACTTC.

V is TRBV21-1 and J is TRBJ2-5; TRBD1, the table's D call, was not compared with the DNA. TRBV21-1 is tagged as a pseudogene. The CDR3 extends over 13 amino acids. The CDR3: CASSFGRAETQYF. The CDR3 DNA follows: TGTGCCAGCAGCTTCGGCAGGGCAGAGACCCAGTACTTC.

The J gene is TRBJ2-1, the V gene TRBV5-1; 10 bases agree with TRBD2. CDR1 and CDR2 from the germline V gene are SGHRS and YFSETQ. This CDR3 region has 15 residues. The V segment lost 4 bases and the J segment 3 bases; nucleotides outside the gene matches: 4. For the CDR3, the DNA is TGCGCCAGCAGCGGAACTAGCGGGGTCTACAATGAGCAGTTCTTC. Residues: CASSGTSGVYNEQFF.

This clone has a single count. This chain uses TRBV7-2 with TRBJ1-6; 9 nucleotides agree with TRBD1. This CDR3 is built from 17 residues. Trimming removed 5 bases from V and 9 bases from J; junction bases left unmatched: 14. The germline V gene has CDR1 SGHTA and CDR2 FQGNSA. The chain's CDR3 is CASSQRGQGPMGSPLHF. The CDR3 nucleotides are TGTGCCAGCAGCCAAAGGGGACAGGGCCCGATGGGTTCACCCCTCCACTTT. Looking up the rest from reference TRBV7-2 and TRBJ1-6 gives the full variable domain: GAGVSQSPSNKVTEKGKDVELRCDPISGHTALYWYRQSLGQGLEFLIYFQGNSAPDKSGLPSDRFSAERTGGSVSTLTIQRTQQEDSAVYLCASSQRGQGPMGSPLHFGNGTRLTVT.

The V and J genes are TRBV4-2 and TRBJ1-4; TRBD1 might be the D (6 bases). The CDR3 length is 15 residues. Per the germline V gene, CDR1 is LGHNA and CDR2 is YNFKEQ. V gave up 3 bases and J gave up 2 bases, with 10 bases separating them. CDR3 amino acids: CASSQPGETNEKLFF. The CDR3 DNA reads TGTGCCAGCAGCCAGCCAGGGGAGACTAATGAAAAACTGTTTTTT.

The chain uses TRBV18 and TRBJ1-4; D is perhaps TRBD1 (6 bases). Germline V gives CDR1 KGHSH, CDR2 LQKENI. The CDR3 consists of 14 residues. Trimming left V 6 bases short and J 3 bases short, with 11 bases between. The CDR3 reads CASSPGAANEKLFF. The CDR3 coding sequence is TGTGCCAGCTCGCCAGGGGCGGCTAATGAAAAACTGTTTTTT.

CDR3 bases: TGTGCCAGCAGTGTTCGCGGGTCCTCCTACGAGCAGTACTTC. As protein: CASSVRGSSYEQYF. V gene TRBV6-6 combines with J gene TRBJ2-7; TRBD2 might be the D (5 bases). Germline-derived CDR1 and CDR2 are MNHNY and SVGAGI (reference sequence). This CDR3 region has 14 residues. Trimming stripped 5 bases from V and 0 bases from J, with 11 bases between.

The genes are TRBV7-2 and TRBJ2-3; D may be TRBD2 (6 bases). The CDR3 runs 16 residues. V lost 2 bases and J 0 bases, leaving 12 bases between the germline ends. CDR1 is SGHTA, CDR2 FQGNSA, per germline. CDR3 amino acids: CASSLRMGGSTDTQYF. The DNA for the CDR3 is TGTGCCAGCAGCTTAAGAATGGGGGGAAGCACAGATACGCAGTATTTT.